These 9 T cell receptor beta chains originate from one sample sequenced in a study of shared clonotypes between healthy human individuals. Profiled with immunoSEQ multiplex PCR; TCRdb holds only in-frame clones, not every one. This sample carries around 980,000 clones, about 84% of them seen once, and the ten largest clones take 0.6% to 0.75%. The sample was memory CD4+ T cells from PBMCs. Subset denoted: CD45RA-negative fraction. The origin of the receptors is a man younger than 30 in good health. Some clones in this sample may be carry-over from other donors' samples.

The chain carries TRBV6-5 and TRBJ2-1, with D unclear. The CDR3 extends over 13 amino acids. Trimming shortened V by 5 bases and J by 7 bases, and 12 bases separated the two germline ends. In germline, CDR1 is MNHEY, CDR2 SVGAGI. The CDR3 coding sequence is TGTGCCAGCAGTCCCCCTGGGCAAAATGAGCAGTTCTTC. Translated, it gives CASSPPGQNEQFF.

The V gene is TRBV6-1, the J gene TRBJ1-5; D not resolved. This CDR3 has 15 amino acids. In germline, CDR1 is MNHNS, CDR2 SASEGT. V was cut by 9 bases and J by 7 bases, with 22 bases left in between. The CDR3 DNA reads TGTGCCAGTACCTACGCAGCAGCCCAGTGGCAGCCCCAGCATTTT. It yields the protein CASTYAAAQWQPQHF.

On this clone itself: The junction differs from germline at one of its ends, possibly a read error. This chain connects TRBV6-1 to TRBJ2-7, with TRBD1 identical over 8 bases. This CDR3 contains 11 residues. The germline gives CDR1 MNHNS, CDR2 SASEGT. The CDR3 DNA reads TGTGCCAGCAGGGCTCAGGGGGCGGATGACTTC. It yields the protein CASRAQGADDF.

The chain recombines TRBV6-4 with TRBJ1-2; the match to TRBD1 covers 8 bases. Germline loops: CDR1 MRHNA, CDR2 SNTAGT. There are 14 residues in the CDR3. Trimming cost V 6 bases and J 6 bases; bases outside gene matches: 9. The CDR3 DNA sequence: TGTGCCAGCAGGAGAGACAGGGGTAGTCATGGCTACACCTTC. This sequence encodes CASRRDRGSHGYTF.

This clone was seen a handful of times. This chain connects TRBV6-5 to TRBJ1-5; 8 nucleotides line up with TRBD1. The germline CDR1 and CDR2 sequences are MNHEY and SVGAGI. The CDR3 runs to 15 residues. Trimming cost V 5 bases and J 4 bases; bases outside gene matches: 7. CDR3 region: CASSKATGANQPQHF. Here the CDR3 DNA reads TGTGCCAGCAGTAAGGCGACAGGGGCTAATCAGCCCCAGCATTTT.

The CDR3 spells CASSPTYRGSVGNTIYF. In nucleotides, the CDR3 is TGTGCCAGCAGCCCGACATACAGGGGCTCCGTGGGAAACACCATATATTTT. This chain links TRBV7-6 with TRBJ1-3; 7 bases map to TRBD1. Unmatched junction bases numbered 14, after V lost 5 bases and J lost 4 bases. Per the germline V gene, CDR1 is SGHVS and CDR2 is FNYEAQ. The CDR3 has 17 residues.

The chain carries TRBV9 and TRBJ2-5; possible D gene TRBD2, 7 bases. The CDR3 extends over 14 amino acids. The V gene's germline CDR1 is SGDLS and CDR2 YYNGEE. V gave up 4 bases and J gave up 3 bases, with 13 bases separating them. CDR3 sequence: CASSRRGREETQYF. Here the CDR3 DNA reads TGTGCCAGCAGCCGTAGGGGGAGGGAAGAGACCCAGTACTTC.

The chain recombines TRBV29-1 with TRBJ2-1; D is undetermined. Germline V lookup: CDR1 SQVTM, CDR2 ANQGSEA. Deletions cut 0 bases from V and 4 bases from J, with 4 bases between. The CDR3 sequence is 12 residues long. The CDR3 DNA reads as TGCAGCGTTGAAGAGGGGTACAATGAGCAGTTCTTC. It specifies CSVEEGYNEQFF.

Comment on this clone: The CDR3 does not close with the conserved phenylalanine or tryptophan, likely indicating a read error. The DNA is left out, because the CDR3 cannot be placed on it with certainty; the CDR3 is given as TCRdb lists it. The chain is built from TRBV20-1 and TRBJ1-1; the table calls TRBD1, which could not be checked here. Including both end residues, the CDR3 is 10 amino acids long. CDR1 and CDR2 (germline): DFQATT, SNEGSKA (reference sequence). This CDR3 reads CSALPRQGSR.